The clone carrying this T cell receptor (beta chain) was counted only a few times. Its cognate antigen is unknown. From germline, CDR1 is MNHEY and CDR2 SVGAGI. The CDR3 is 14 amino acids. The J segment lost 4 bases and the V segment lost 6 bases, leaving 7 bases of the junction unmatched. The data stem from a study of Graves' ophthalmopathy and Graves' hyperthyroidism. Study-wide context: Researchers classed hyperthyroidism as stable given no ophthalmopathy within 18 months of follow-up.

General study points: Prediction of ophthalmopathy progression reached about 65% sensitivity and nearly 75% specificity. Discrimination between ophthalmopathy and stable hyperthyroidism by a 13-signature model showed approximately 89% sensitivity and over 70% specificity. Clonotypes were expanded in thyroid at above 0.001 frequency, and most also appeared in blood.

The study amplified TCR beta CDR3 regions using RNA transcripts. First-round RT-PCR used HTBI primers; second-round multiplex PCR followed. MiXCR was run by TCRdb on the multiplex PCR reads, yielding one entry per CDR3 protein. The sample carries approximately 1.2 million distinct CDR3 sequences, about two fifths recorded once. Source material: peripheral blood or thyroid tissue (not recorded which). This clonotype was obtained from an adult man with Graves' hyperthyroidism. The chain is built from TRBV6-5 and TRBJ2-7; 9 bases are shared with TRBD2. The CDR3 reads CASRPRLAGYEQYF. CDR3 DNA sequence: TGTGCCAGCAGACCAAGGCTAGCGGGATACGAGCAGTACTTC.